What follows are 27 T cell receptor beta chains derived from one specimen sequenced in a study of control samples from healthy donors and cancer patients. Sequenced by immunoSEQ multiplex PCR; TCRdb stores in-frame clones only, minus some. Here the sample spans around 100,000 clones, more than 75% being singletons. The sample comprised blood. These receptors were obtained from a woman aged 45-65 years in good health.

V gene TRBV7-2 combines with J gene TRBJ1-3; no clear D. V lost 7 bases and J lost 4, with 11 bases in between. Germline-derived CDR1 and CDR2 are SGHTA and FQGNSA. The CDR3 is made up of 13 amino acids. CDR3 amino acids: CASTLPRGNTIYF. As DNA, the CDR3 is TGTGCCAGCACCCTCCCCCGGGGAAACACCATATATTTT.

The J gene is TRBJ1-2, the V gene TRBV5-1; D is unclear. The CDR3 runs 13 residues. With 1 base removed from V and 2 bases from J, the gap between germline ends came to 6 bases. Germline V CDR1 and CDR2: SGHRS, YFSETQ. CDR3 sequence (DNA): TGCGCCAGCAGCTTGTTAGTAAACTATGGCTACACCTTC. Translation: CASSLLVNYGYTF.

There are a few counts of this clone. The chain has TRBV6-2 or TRBV6-3 and TRBJ2-7; the match to TRBD1 covers 10 bases. From germline, CDR1 is MNHEY and CDR2 SVGEGT. This CDR3 region has 15 residues. Trimming removed 5 bases from V and 3 bases from J; junction bases left unmatched: 7. CDR3 protein: CASSHGQGVFYEQYV. Written as DNA, the CDR3 is TGTGCCAGCAGTCACGGACAGGGGGTTTTCTACGAGCAGTACGTC.

The chain has TRBV7-2 and TRBJ1-4; 8 bases map to TRBD1. The junction had 4 bases not matched to a gene; V was cut back by 5 bases and J by 8 bases. The CDR3 is 13 residues long. Per germline, CDR1 SGHTA and CDR2 FQGNSA. The CDR3 sequence is CASSRQGREKLFF. DNA of the CDR3: TGTGCCAGCAGCCGACAGGGGAGGGAAAAACTGTTTTTT.

J is TRBJ2-5 and V is TRBV6-1; 11 nucleotides align to TRBD2. The V and J ends lost 0 bases and 5 bases, in that order; junction bases with no gene match: 8. CDR3 size: 17 residues. Germline V gene data show CDR1 as MNHNS and CDR2 as SASEGT. The CDR3 protein is CASSEAIAGGLGETQYF. CDR3 coding DNA: TGTGCCAGCAGTGAAGCGATAGCGGGGGGGCTGGGGGAGACCCAGTACTTC.

V is TRBV11-2 and J is TRBJ2-3; D perhaps matches TRBD2 (6 bases). The CDR3 totals 15 residues. Germline V CDR1 and CDR2: SGHAT, FQNNGV. Trimming cost V 1 base and J 3 bases, with 11 bases left between them. The CDR3 sequence is CASSLAGVGTDTQYF. The CDR3 region has the DNA TGTGCCAGCAGCTTAGCGGGGGTTGGGACAGATACGCAGTATTTT.

This clone was observed a single time. The V and J genes are TRBV6-5 and TRBJ2-2; D call uncertain. Trimming pared 7 bases from V and 1 base from J, leaving 13 bases between. Germline V lookup: CDR1 MNHEY, CDR2 SVGAGI. CDR3 length equals 15 residues. CDR3 residues: CASTPGGLNTGELFF. The CDR3 DNA reads as TGTGCCAGCACCCCGGGTGGCCTGAACACCGGGGAGCTGTTTTTT.

The chain couples TRBV24-1 to TRBJ2-3, with 10 bases identical to TRBD2. This CDR3 has 13 amino acids. Germline loops: CDR1 KGHDR, CDR2 SFDVKD. Losses at the gene ends were 10 bases for V and 3 bases for J; bases not matched to a gene: 3. CDR3 DNA sequence: TGTGCCACGAAAGCGGGGGGGACAGATACGCAGTATTTT. Its translation: CATKAGGTDTQYF.

The chain combines TRBV7-6 with TRBJ1-5, with TRBD1 matching 8 bases. Germline CDR1 reads SGHVS; CDR2 reads FNYEAQ. The trim removed 4 bases at V and 3 bases at J, leaving 5 bases unmatched. This CDR3 spans 15 amino acids. The CDR3 DNA follows: TGTGCCAGCAGCTCCCGGACAGGGTACAATCAGCCCCAGCATTTT. This gives the protein CASSSRTGYNQPQHF.

V gene TRBV19 combines with J gene TRBJ2-2, with D maybe TRBD2 (6 bases). V was trimmed by 7 bases and J by 0 bases, leaving 15 bases between them. The CDR3 spans 16 residues. Germline V gene data show CDR1 as LNHDA and CDR2 as SQIVND (reference sequence). CDR3 residues: CASKDGAGSNTGELFF. CDR3 DNA: TGTGCCAGTAAGGATGGTGCGGGGTCGAACACCGGGGAGCTGTTTTTT.

The V and J genes are TRBV4-3 and TRBJ2-3, with 10 bases identical to TRBD2. With 2 bases clipped from V and 2 bases from J, the junction kept 7 bases outside the gene matches. The CDR3 contains 17 residues. Per the germline V gene, CDR1 is LGHNA and CDR2 is YSLEER. The CDR3 sequence: CASSQSRTSGTTDTQYF. CDR3 coding DNA: TGCGCCAGCAGCCAATCACGGACTAGCGGCACCACAGATACGCAGTATTTT.

The rearrangement uses TRBV7-2 and TRBJ2-1, with D possibly called TRBD1 or TRBD2 (5 bases each). Trimming cost V 1 base and J 6 bases, with 13 bases left between them. The germline CDR1 and CDR2 sequences are SGHTA and FQGNSA. This CDR3 is 15 amino acids long. For the CDR3, the DNA is TGTGCCAGCAGCTTAGGGGACCGCCTGCCCAATGAGCAGTTCTTC. Translation gives CASSLGDRLPNEQFF.

This CDR3 reads CASSINPYEQYV. The CDR3 nucleotides read TGTGCCAGCAGTATTAACCCTTACGAGCAGTACGTC. The V and J genes are TRBV12-3 or TRBV12-4 and TRBJ2-7; D is ambiguous. Trimming cost V 5 bases and J 4 bases, with 9 bases left between them. This CDR3 has 12 amino acids.

V gene TRBV28 combines with J gene TRBJ1-2, with D possibly being TRBD1 (6 bases). This CDR3 comprises 15 residues. Trimming removed 3 bases from V and 4 bases from J, with 15 bases in between. Germline CDR1 MDHEN, CDR2 SYDVKM. CDR3 in amino acids: CASSFPRTAIYGYTF. The CDR3 DNA is TGTGCCAGCAGTTTCCCCAGGACAGCTATCTATGGCTACACCTTC.

The table lists this clone with a count of one. The chain carries TRBV6-6 and TRBJ1-1, with 8 bases identical to TRBD1. Trimming cost V 2 bases and J 5 bases; bases outside gene matches: 7. CDR3 size: 15 residues. Germline V lookup: CDR1 MNHNY, CDR2 SVGAGI (reference sequence). CDR3 sequence reads: CASSYGQGIRTEAFF. DNA of the CDR3: TGTGCCAGCAGTTACGGACAGGGTATTCGGACTGAAGCTTTCTTT.

V gene TRBV12-5 combines with J gene TRBJ1-6, with TRBD1 matching over 9 bases. V shed 6 bases, J shed 7 bases, and the junction held 10 bases outside the gene matches. Germline V gene sequence: CDR1 LGHNT, CDR2 FRNRAP. The CDR3 spans 16 residues. The CDR3 protein is CASGPTPTGGNSPLHF. CDR3 nucleotide sequence: TGTGCTAGTGGCCCAACCCCGACAGGGGGAAATTCACCCCTCCACTTT.

The chain uses TRBV5-1 and TRBJ2-1; TRBD2 matches at 7 bases. CDR3 length equals 17 residues. Germline values: CDR1 SGHRS, CDR2 YFSETQ. Germline trimming cut 0 bases from V and 0 bases from J; bases unmatched to any gene: 6. CDR3 loop: CASSLGPRDYSYNEQFF. CDR3 bases: TGCGCCAGCAGCTTGGGCCCCCGGGACTACTCCTACAATGAGCAGTTCTTC.

This CDR3 is CASSFAVGAPGELFF. DNA for the CDR3: TGTGCCAGCAGTTTCGCGGTCGGGGCACCCGGGGAGCTGTTTTTT. This rearrangement joins TRBV27 to TRBJ2-2, with D perhaps matching TRBD1 or TRBD2 (5 bases each). Between the trimmed V and J ends, which lost 3 bases and 6 bases, there was a span of 14 bases. The CDR3 runs to 15 residues. Germline V CDR1 and CDR2: MNHEY, SMNVEV (reference sequence).

This clone was detected only once. The J gene is TRBJ2-2, the V gene TRBV30; D gene uncertain. Germline V gene data show CDR1 as GTSNPN and CDR2 as SVGIG (reference sequence). CDR3 length: 11 residues. The V end was cut by 0 bases, the J end by 8 bases, with 4 bases between. The CDR3 reads CAWSVEGELFF. The DNA for the CDR3 is TGTGCCTGGAGTGTGGAGGGGGAGCTGTTTTTT. The entire variable domain, with the rest obtained from reference TRBV30 and TRBJ2-2, is as follows: SQTIHQWPATLVQPVGSPLSLECTVEGTSNPNLYWYRQAAGRGLQLLFYSVGIGQISSEVPQNLSASRPQDRQFILSSKKLLLSDSGFYLCAWSVEGELFFGEGSRLTVL.

As DNA, the CDR3 is TGTGCCAGCGGGGCCGTAGCTAACTATGGCTACACCTTC. Translation: CASGAVANYGYTF. V gene TRBV2 combines with J gene TRBJ1-2, with D possibly matching TRBD1 (5 bases). Looked up from germline, CDR1 is SNHLY and CDR2 is FYNNEI. Trimming took off 8 bases at V and 0 bases at J, with 10 bases between the two ends. This CDR3 has 13 residues.

The chain has TRBV19 and TRBJ1-4; D is unclear. Germline V gene sequence: CDR1 LNHDA, CDR2 SQIVND (reference sequence). Trimming took 7 bases from V and 8 from J, leaving 14 bases between them. The CDR3 is made up of 13 amino acids. For the CDR3, the DNA is TGTGCCAGTACCCCAACCCCCAGGGAAAAACTGTTTTTT. Translation gives CASTPTPREKLFF.

The chain combines TRBV4-1 with TRBJ2-1; D perhaps matches TRBD2 (5 bases). CDR1 is MGHRA, CDR2 YSYEKL, per germline. This CDR3 has 17 amino acids. The germline V and J ends were trimmed by 0 bases and 7 bases, with 19 bases remaining between them. CDR3 nucleotide sequence: TGCGCCAGCAGCCAAGATCTAGAATTCGGGGTAAGAAATGAGCAGTTCTTC. Protein: CASSQDLEFGVRNEQFF.

This sequence joins TRBV7-8 and TRBJ1-2; 9 positions match TRBD1. CDR1 and CDR2 (germline): SGHVS, FQNEAQ. The CDR3 covers 15 residues. With 1 base clipped from V and 4 bases from J, the junction kept 4 bases outside the gene matches. This CDR3 is CASSLVDRGAYGYTF. The CDR3 DNA reads TGTGCCAGCAGCTTAGTAGACAGGGGGGCCTATGGCTACACCTTC.

This chain joins TRBV5-1 and TRBJ2-1; maybe TRBD2 (6 bases). CDR3 size: 12 residues. Trimming pared 4 bases from V and 12 bases from J, leaving 14 bases between. Germline lookup yields CDR1 SGHRS and CDR2 YFSETQ. This CDR3 reads CASSQTPEGQFF. DNA of the CDR3: TGCGCCAGCAGCCAAACCCCGGAGGGGCAGTTCTTC.

The chain employs TRBV27 and TRBJ2-5; 9 bases fit TRBD1. Germline V lookup: CDR1 MNHEY, CDR2 SMNVEV (reference sequence). V gave up 5 bases and J gave up 5 bases; unmatched junction bases: 9. The CDR3 spans 15 residues. The CDR3 DNA is TGTGCCAGCAGTCCGCACAGGGGGCAGGGGGAGACCCAGTACTTC. This translates into CASSPHRGQGETQYF.

This clone was observed at least ten times. The V and J genes are TRBV30 and TRBJ2-7; D is perhaps TRBD1 or TRBD2 (5 bases each). The CDR3 extends over 15 amino acids. The V gene's germline CDR1 is GTSNPN and CDR2 SVGIG (reference sequence). The ends were cut back, 3 bases at V and 3 bases at J, with 18 bases in the middle. The CDR3 DNA follows: TGTGCCTGGAGGCCCCTCAGTGGGGGTAGCTACGAGCAGTACTTC. Its protein product is CAWRPLSGGSYEQYF.

In this sample, this clone turned up once. The chain is built from TRBV18 and TRBJ1-2; D is ambiguous. CDR3 size: 12 residues. The germline gives CDR1 KGHSH, CDR2 LQKENI. V was trimmed by 2 bases and J by 6 bases, leaving 7 bases between them. The CDR3 reads CASSPATDGYTF. CDR3 coding DNA: TGTGCCAGCTCACCAGCTACCGATGGCTACACCTTC.